The 8 T cell receptor beta chains given below trace back to one sample, sequenced in a study of regulatory T cells in long-lasting Graves disease. Time point defined: persistent/refractory GD, antithyroid drugs over 5 years with positive TRAb. The TCR library was made from RNA that had been extracted from PBMCs in TRIzol. The authors built TCR beta libraries using iRepertoire HTBI primers and Arm-PCR of CDR3 regions. TCRdb fed the multiplex PCR reads into MiXCR, producing one record per CDR3 protein. The sample yields approximately 380,000 distinct CDR3 sequences, about 20% seen once. Sequences were derived from peripheral blood mononuclear cells (PBMCs), sampled when the disease was refractory, from a patient treated with antithyroid drugs. Receptor source: a female donor with Graves disease.

This clonotype came up many times. The chain uses TRBV7-6 and TRBJ2-7, with 11 nucleotides matching TRBD2. CDR3 length: 16 amino acids. The germline gives CDR1 SGHVS, CDR2 FNYEAQ. The trim removed 1 base at V and 4 bases at J, leaving 6 bases unmatched. The CDR3 spells CASSLGGIAGGYEQYF. The CDR3, as DNA: TGTGCCAGCAGCTTAGGGGGGATAGCGGGAGGGTACGAGCAGTACTTC.

In this sample, this clonotype turned up once. The rearrangement links TRBV9 to TRBJ1-1, with 7 bases lining up with TRBD1. With 8 bases clipped from V and 0 bases from J, the junction kept 13 bases outside the gene matches. The CDR3 runs 16 residues. CDR1 and CDR2 from the germline V gene are SGDLS and YYNGEE. The CDR3 region is CARIRRDRKLNTEAFF. For the CDR3, the DNA is TGTGCCAGGATACGACGGGACAGAAAATTGAACACTGAAGCTTTCTTT.

The V call is TRBV6-9, the J call TRBJ1-5; D unclear. This CDR3 region has 14 residues. Germline V gene sequence: CDR1 MNHGY, CDR2 SVAAGI. The V and J ends lost 3 bases and 3 bases respectively, with 9 bases between them. The CDR3 here is CASSYYADNQPQHF. The CDR3 DNA follows: TGTGCCAGCAGTTACTACGCGGACAATCAGCCCCAGCATTTT.

This chain joins TRBV20-1 and TRBJ2-3, with D possibly TRBD1 on 6 matching bases. V gave up 6 bases and J gave up 2 bases, with 15 bases separating them. The germline V gene has CDR1 DFQATT and CDR2 SNEGSKA (reference sequence). The CDR3 covers 14 residues. CDR3: CSAPDRRDTDTQYF. The CDR3 bases are TGCAGTGCCCCCGACAGGCGAGACACAGATACGCAGTATTTT.

This clonotype was recorded many times. V usage is TRBV6-2 or TRBV6-3 and J usage is TRBJ1-5; D is possibly TRBD1 (6 bases). Trimming cost V 4 bases and J 0 bases, with 10 bases left between them. This CDR3 has 15 amino acids. Germline V CDR1 and CDR2: MNHEY, SVGEGT. The CDR3: CASSLGHNSNQPQHF. In DNA form, the CDR3 reads TGTGCCAGCAGTTTGGGACACAATAGCAATCAGCCCCAGCATTTT.

As concerns this clonotype: One base away lies a much larger clone, so this may be a sequencing read error. This chain connects TRBV3-1 to TRBJ1-2; tentative D call: TRBD1 (5 bases). The germline CDR1 and CDR2 sequences are LGHDT and YNNKEL (reference sequence). The ends were cut back, 1 base at V and 8 bases at J, with 8 bases in the middle. This CDR3 is 12 amino acids long. The chain's CDR3 is CASSQVWGGYTF. The CDR3, as DNA: TGTGCCAGCAGCCAAGTCTGGGGCGGCTACACCTTC.

Points on this clonotype: The final CDR3 position lacks the conserved phenylalanine or tryptophan, pointing to a likely read error. The chain couples TRBV2 to TRBJ1-1, with TRBD1 identical over 7 bases. The germline CDR1 and CDR2 sequences are SNHLY and FYNNEI. With V trimmed by 4 bases and J by 4 bases, 12 bases remained unmatched. The length of the CDR3 is 16 residues. As DNA, the CDR3 is TGTGCCAGCAGTGCAAGAGAACAGGGGCTGGGCACTGAAGCTTTCTCT. Translated, it gives CASSAREQGLGTEAFS.

This clonotype was detected ten times or more. The rearrangement links TRBV6-1 to TRBJ1-1, with 7 bases that match TRBD1. The CDR3 loop spans 14 amino acids. With V trimmed by 6 bases and J by 4 bases, 8 bases remained unmatched. In germline, CDR1 is MNHNS, CDR2 SASEGT. The CDR3: CASSPGQWLTEAFF. The CDR3 DNA sequence: TGTGCCAGCAGCCCGGGACAGTGGCTCACTGAAGCTTTCTTT.